This T cell receptor beta chain was sequenced in a study of metastatic and nonmetastatic thyroid tumors. The overall study: Where malignant and benign thyroid patients were concerned, repertoires were compared across blood and tumor or nodule tissue.

This clone has more than one count but fewer than ten. A much bigger clone sits one base away, suggesting this may be a read error. Until they underwent thyroid surgery, no patient had received any treatment. TCRdb reprocessed the PCR reads via MiXCR. The sample holds around 89,000 clones, around 14% seen once. Germline V gene lookup returns CDR1 MNHEY and CDR2 SVGAGI. This CDR3 is built from 17 residues. The specimen sequenced was blood. This receptor was taken from a female donor with papillary thyroid cancer or a benign thyroid nodule (not recorded which). Some clones in this sample may be carry-over from other donors' samples. The chain is built from TRBV6-5 and TRBJ2-3, with TRBD1 matching 7 bases. CDR3 sequence: CASIYLLGQDSTDTQYF. The CDR3 DNA is TGTGCCAGCATTTACCTTCTCGGACAGGACAGCACAGATACGCAGTATTTT.